These 10 T cell receptor beta chains were all obtained from the same sample, sequenced in a study of cytomegalovirus exposure and HLA in healthy donors. A multiplex PCR was run with 60 Vbeta primers and 13 Jbeta primers. Profiled with immunoSEQ multiplex PCR; TCRdb holds only in-frame clones, not every one. There are roughly 100,000 clones in the sample; around 72% occur only once, and 2% to 2.5% lies in the top ten. Sequences were obtained from PBMCs. Receptor source: a man aged 25-45 years in good health and CMV-seronegative.

The rearrangement links TRBV21-1 to TRBJ2-7; the tabulated D call, TRBD2, remains unverified against the DNA. TRBV21-1 is flagged as a pseudogene. The CDR3 has 16 residues. CDR3 sequence reads: CASSKASLAWNYEQYF. The CDR3 bases are TGTGCCAGCAGCAAAGCATCACTAGCTTGGAACTACGAGCAGTACTTC.

The chain is built from TRBV30 and TRBJ2-7, with 8 bases matching TRBD2. The CDR3 length is 13 residues. The germline V gene encodes CDR1 GTSNPN and CDR2 SVGIG (reference sequence). The J segment lost 5 bases and the V segment lost 3 bases, leaving 6 bases of the junction unmatched. Written as DNA, the CDR3 is TGTGCCTGGAGCTCGGGGGGGCGCAACGAGCAGTACTTC. Its protein product is CAWSSGGRNEQYF. Full variable domain (outside the CDR3, taken from reference TRBV30 and TRBJ2-7): SQTIHQWPATLVQPVGSPLSLECTVEGTSNPNLYWYRQAAGRGLQLLFYSVGIGQISSEVPQNLSASRPQDRQFILSSKKLLLSDSGFYLCAWSSGGRNEQYFGPGTRLTVT.

This clone was detected a few times. This sequence joins TRBV2 and TRBJ2-3; TRBD2 matches 10 bases. The CDR3 spans 13 residues. The V gene's germline CDR1 is SNHLY and CDR2 FYNNEI. The trim removed 3 bases at V and 14 bases at J, leaving 8 bases unmatched. The CDR3 loop reads CASSELAGAPRYF. CDR3 sequence (DNA): TGTGCCAGCAGTGAGCTAGCGGGGGCCCCCCGGTATTTT.

This sequence joins TRBV6-5 and TRBJ2-3, with TRBD1 matching 9 bases. Looked up from germline, CDR1 is MNHEY and CDR2 is SVGAGI. After removal of 5 bases from V and 3 bases from J, the junction contained 6 bases not matched to a gene. This CDR3 spans 15 amino acids. CDR3 DNA sequence: TGTGCCAGCAGTCACGGACAGGGGTCGACAGATACGCAGTATTTT. This gives the protein CASSHGQGSTDTQYF.

This chain uses TRBV6-5 with TRBJ1-5; a weak D match, TRBD1 (5 bases). From germline, CDR1 is MNHEY and CDR2 SVGAGI. The V gene lost 2 bases and the J gene lost 7 bases, with 9 bases spanning the gap. The CDR3 extends over 13 amino acids. CDR3 sequence reads: CASSYNDRQPQHF. CDR3 sequence (DNA): TGTGCCAGCAGTTACAACGACAGACAGCCCCAGCATTTT.

This clone was observed once. Other DNA sequences in this sample translate to the same CDR3. This sequence joins TRBV14 and TRBJ1-5, with D unclear. This CDR3 has 13 amino acids. V was trimmed by 3 bases and J by 6 bases, leaving 9 bases between them. Germline V gene sequence: CDR1 SGHDN, CDR2 FVKESK. CDR3 loop: CASSQDLGQPQHF. In DNA, the CDR3 is TGTGCCAGCAGCCAGGACTTGGGTCAGCCCCAGCATTTT.

The chain is built from TRBV27 and TRBJ1-1; the D is unclear. Trimming pared 2 bases from V and 1 base from J, leaving 5 bases between. The CDR3 has 13 residues. The germline V gene has CDR1 MNHEY and CDR2 SMNVEV (reference sequence). This CDR3 reads CASSLRENTEAFF. The CDR3 region has the DNA TGTGCCAGCAGTTTACGGGAGAACACTGAAGCTTTCTTT.

Only one count was recorded for this clone. This chain connects TRBV11-2 to TRBJ1-1; maybe TRBD1 (5 bases). V was trimmed by 3 bases and J by 5 bases, leaving 10 bases between them. CDR1 and CDR2 from the germline V gene are SGHAT and FQNNGV. The CDR3 extends over 13 amino acids. The CDR3 is CASSFGGGTEAFF. The CDR3 nucleotides are TGTGCCAGCAGCTTCGGTGGGGGGACTGAAGCTTTCTTT.

This chain connects TRBV2 to TRBJ2-1, with 7 bases identical to TRBD1. The CDR3 has 13 amino acids. Germline V gene sequence: CDR1 SNHLY, CDR2 FYNNEI. V gave up 6 bases and J gave up 7 bases; unmatched junction bases: 6. The CDR3 sequence is CASSVAGGNEQFF. CDR3 nucleotide sequence: TGTGCCAGCAGCGTGGCAGGGGGAAATGAGCAGTTCTTC.

As regards this clone: In the same sample, other DNA sequences code for this CDR3. The rearrangement uses TRBV29-1 and TRBJ1-5, with 8 nucleotides matching TRBD1. The CDR3 contains 13 residues. Trimming cost V 6 bases and J 4 bases; bases outside gene matches: 5. Germline CDR1 reads SQVTM; CDR2 reads ANQGSEA. This CDR3 is CSVGDRGNQPQHF. For the CDR3, the DNA is TGCAGCGTGGGAGACAGGGGAAATCAGCCCCAGCATTTT.